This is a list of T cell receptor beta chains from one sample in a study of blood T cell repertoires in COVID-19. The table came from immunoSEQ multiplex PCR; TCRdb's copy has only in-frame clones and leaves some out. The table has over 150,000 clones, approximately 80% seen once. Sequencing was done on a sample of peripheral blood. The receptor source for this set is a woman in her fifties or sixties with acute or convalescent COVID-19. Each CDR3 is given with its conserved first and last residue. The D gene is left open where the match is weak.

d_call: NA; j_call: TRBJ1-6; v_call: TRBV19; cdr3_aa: CASSMLRAGNSPLHF
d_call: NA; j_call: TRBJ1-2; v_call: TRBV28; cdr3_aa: CAAGVYYGYTF
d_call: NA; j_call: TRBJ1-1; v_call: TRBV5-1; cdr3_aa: CASSLKGEMVGTEAFF
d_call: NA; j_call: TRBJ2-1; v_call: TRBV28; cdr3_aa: CASSLDSIPYNEQFF
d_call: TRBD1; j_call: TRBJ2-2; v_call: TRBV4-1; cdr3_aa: CASSQENTGQANTGELFF
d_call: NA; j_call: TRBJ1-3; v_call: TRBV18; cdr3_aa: CASSPIPRGTGNTIYF
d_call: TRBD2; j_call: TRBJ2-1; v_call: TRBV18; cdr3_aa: CASSPPGLAGYNEQFF
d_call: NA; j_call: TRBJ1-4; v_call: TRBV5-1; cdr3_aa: CASSLEVGRGEKLFF
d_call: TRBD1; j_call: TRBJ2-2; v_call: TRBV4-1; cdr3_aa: CASSPRGTGITGELFF
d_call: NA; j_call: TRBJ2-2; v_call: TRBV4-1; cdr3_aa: CASSQETGPAGELFF
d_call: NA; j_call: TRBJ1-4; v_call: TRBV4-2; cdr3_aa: CASSQVGGGGNEKLFF
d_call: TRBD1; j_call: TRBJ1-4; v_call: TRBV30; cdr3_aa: CAWSVGLSRGRREKLFF
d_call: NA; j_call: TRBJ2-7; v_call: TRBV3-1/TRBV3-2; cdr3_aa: CASSQGGGLYEQYF
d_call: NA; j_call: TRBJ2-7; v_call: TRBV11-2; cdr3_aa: CASRSDGTPSYEQYF
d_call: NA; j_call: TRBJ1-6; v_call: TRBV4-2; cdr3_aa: CASSQGERARNSPLHF
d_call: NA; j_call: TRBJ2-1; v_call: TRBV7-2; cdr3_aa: CASSLDGVAYNEQFF
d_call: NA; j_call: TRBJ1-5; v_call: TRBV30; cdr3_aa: CAWRTNSNQPQHF
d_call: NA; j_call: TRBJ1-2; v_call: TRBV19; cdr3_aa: CASTDSRRNNYGYTF
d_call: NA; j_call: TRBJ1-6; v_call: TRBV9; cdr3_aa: CASSGLRGANSPLHF
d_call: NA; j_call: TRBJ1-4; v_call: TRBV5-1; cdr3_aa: CASSLGRGGATNEKLFF
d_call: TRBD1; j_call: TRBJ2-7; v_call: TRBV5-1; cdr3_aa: CASSLTGTYEQYF
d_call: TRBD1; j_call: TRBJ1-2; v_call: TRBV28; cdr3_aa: CASSFKSEGARANYGYTF
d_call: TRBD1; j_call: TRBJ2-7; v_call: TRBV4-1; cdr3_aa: CASSQQDRDYEQYF
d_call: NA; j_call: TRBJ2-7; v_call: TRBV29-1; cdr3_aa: CSVASLYEQYF
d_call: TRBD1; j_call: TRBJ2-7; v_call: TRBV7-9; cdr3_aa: CASSLAGTGGSYEQYF
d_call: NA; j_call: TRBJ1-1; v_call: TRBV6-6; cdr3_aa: CASSYSRDINTEAFF
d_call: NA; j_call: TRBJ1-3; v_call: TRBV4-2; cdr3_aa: CASSQVPPGEKNTIYF
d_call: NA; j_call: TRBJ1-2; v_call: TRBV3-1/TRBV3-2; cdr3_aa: CASSPQGTGGYGYTF
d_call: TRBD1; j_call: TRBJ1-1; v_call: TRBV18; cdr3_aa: CASSPRQGATEAFF
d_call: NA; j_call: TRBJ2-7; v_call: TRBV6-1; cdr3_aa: CASSEGGWPPYEQYF
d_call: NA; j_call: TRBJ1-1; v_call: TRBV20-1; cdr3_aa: CSARDQGGAFF
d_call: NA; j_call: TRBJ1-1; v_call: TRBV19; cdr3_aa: CASTLDSLANTEAFF
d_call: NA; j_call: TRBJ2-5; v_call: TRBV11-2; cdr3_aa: CASSSGRTVLSQETQYF
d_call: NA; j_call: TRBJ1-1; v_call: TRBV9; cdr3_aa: CASSVAPPGKANTEAFF
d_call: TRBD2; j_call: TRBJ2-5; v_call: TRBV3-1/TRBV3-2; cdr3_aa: CASSQDILRYTSGQETQYF
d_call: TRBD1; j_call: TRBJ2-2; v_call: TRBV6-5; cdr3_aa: CASGDRPTGELFF
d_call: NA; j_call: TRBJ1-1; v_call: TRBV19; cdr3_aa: CASSSGGIMNTEAFF
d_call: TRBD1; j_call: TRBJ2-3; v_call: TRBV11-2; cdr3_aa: CASSLVQGATDTQYF
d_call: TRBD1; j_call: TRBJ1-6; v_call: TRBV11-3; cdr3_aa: CASSLEPNRGHNSPLHF
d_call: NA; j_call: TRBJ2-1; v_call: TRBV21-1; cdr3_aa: CARTCSGCTYNEQFF
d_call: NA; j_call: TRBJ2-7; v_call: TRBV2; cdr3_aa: CASRLLGYEQYF
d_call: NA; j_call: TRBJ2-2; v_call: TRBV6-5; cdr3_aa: CASNEETGNTGELFF
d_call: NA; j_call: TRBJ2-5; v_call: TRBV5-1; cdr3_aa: CASSFNGQQETQYF
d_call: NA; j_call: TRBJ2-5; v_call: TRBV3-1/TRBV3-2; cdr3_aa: CASSQVLARETQYF
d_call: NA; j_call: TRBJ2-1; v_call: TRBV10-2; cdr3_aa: CAIQRGGGSYNEQFF
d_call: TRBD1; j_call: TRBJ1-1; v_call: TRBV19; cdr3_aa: CASSTIQGTEAFF
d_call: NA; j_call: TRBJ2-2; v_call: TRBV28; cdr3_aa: CASSLVAQGGTGELFF
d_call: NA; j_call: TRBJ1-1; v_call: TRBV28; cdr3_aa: CASSLGQGMAFF
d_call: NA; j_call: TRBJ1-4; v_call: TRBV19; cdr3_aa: CASNPTATNEKLFF